The entry below gives a single T cell receptor beta chain sequence along with its context. The antigen is not known. The authors isolated at least 6 million PBMCs per sample. The sample originates from a study of blood T cells in healthy people across ages. Study-wide findings and caveats: Versus aged donors, long-lived donors had higher diversity and more naive CD4+ cells.

The CDR3 runs to 14 residues. CDR1 SGHVS and CDR2 FQNEAQ come from the germline V gene. Alongside a J-beta primer mix, a sample-barcoded 5' primer served in a second PCR lasting roughly 7 to 12 cycles. The authors tagged each cDNA molecule using a template-switch adaptor with 12 random nucleotides. CDR3-containing paired-end reads numbered at least 2.5 million in each sample. TCRdb reprocessed the 5' RACE reads with MiXCR, giving one entry per CDR3 protein. The sample yields roughly 680,000 distinct CDR3 sequences, roughly 49% seen once. The origin of this receptor is a woman aged 55-69 years in good health. V gene TRBV7-8 combines with J gene TRBJ2-5, with 7 positions matching TRBD1. The DNA end favors TRBJ2-1, so the J call may be wrong. The material sequenced was blood. The CDR3 region has the DNA TGTGCCAGCAGCAAAGGGACAGAACAAGAGACCCAGTTCTTC. Its protein product is CASSKGTEQETQFF.